These 6 T cell receptor beta chains share one sample of origin, sequenced in a study of early T cells in non-severe SARS-CoV-2 infection. Each CDR3 protein gets one entry after TCRdb re-called the 5' RACE reads with MiXCR. The sample has tens of thousands of distinct CDR3 sequences; about 9.1% are singletons. The sequenced sample consisted of whole blood. Receptors were obtained from an adult who was a healthcare worker with PCR-confirmed SARS-CoV-2 infection or an uninfected control (not recorded which).

This clonotype has ten or more counts. V gene TRBV6-1 combines with J gene TRBJ2-7; no clear D gene. Per germline, CDR1 MNHNS and CDR2 SASEGT. Trimming took 4 bases from V and 12 from J, leaving 16 bases between them. The length of the CDR3 is 12 residues. The chain's CDR3 is CASSVGQEVWYF. DNA for the CDR3: TGTGCCAGCAGTGTGGGTCAAGAGGTCTGGTACTTC.

This clonotype was seen repeatedly, ten times or more. The chain combines TRBV7-9 with TRBJ2-3, with TRBD1 identical over 10 bases. CDR1 SEHNR and CDR2 FQNEAQ come from the germline V gene (reference sequence). This CDR3 has 15 residues. J was trimmed by 4 bases and V by 6 bases; bases with no gene match: 7. The CDR3 sequence is CASRLGQGDPDTQYF. CDR3 in DNA: TGTGCCAGCAGACTCGGACAGGGGGACCCAGATACGCAGTATTTT.

The table lists this clonotype with many counts. This chain uses TRBV27 with TRBJ2-1; a possible D gene is TRBD1 (5 bases). V dropped 5 bases and J dropped 5 bases, with 10 bases sitting between them. This CDR3 is built from 13 residues. Germline V gene sequence: CDR1 MNHEY, CDR2 SMNVEV (reference sequence). CDR3 sequence: CASSKTVNNEQFF. The CDR3 DNA reads as TGTGCCAGCAGTAAGACAGTTAACAATGAGCAGTTCTTC.

There are a few counts of this clonotype. The genes are TRBV29-1 and TRBJ2-1, with TRBD1 matching 8 bases. The junction had 4 bases not matched to a gene; V was cut back by 6 bases and J by 9 bases. The CDR3 sequence is 11 residues long. The germline CDR1 and CDR2 sequences are SQVTM and ANQGSEA. The CDR3 region has the DNA TGCAGCGTAGACACAGGGGGTGAGCAGTTCTTC. Translating it yields CSVDTGGEQFF.

Sample share makes this clonotype medium-sized. J is TRBJ2-1 and V is TRBV29-1, with 8 nucleotides matching TRBD2. V lost 7 bases and J lost 11; bases outside the gene matches: 7. The CDR3 totals 11 residues. CDR1 is SQVTM and CDR2 is ANQGSEA in the germline V gene. The CDR3 loop is CSGVAGRKQFF. For the CDR3, the DNA is TGCAGCGGGGTAGCGGGAAGGAAGCAGTTCTTC.

This clonotype was observed at least ten times. The gene calls are TRBV20-1 and TRBJ2-3; 10 nucleotides match TRBD2. Germline CDR1 reads DFQATT; CDR2 reads SNEGSKA (reference sequence). CDR3 length: 14 residues. V lost 5 bases to trimming and J lost 6 bases; unmatched junction nucleotides: 8. CDR3 protein: CSAAKRGGLDTQYF. For the CDR3, the DNA is TGCAGTGCTGCTAAGCGGGGGGGTCTGGATACGCAGTATTTT.